This passage covers 15 T cell receptor beta chains from one sample sequenced in a study of T cell repertoires in cytomegalovirus infection. From the reads, TCRdb called clonotypes with MiXCR, one entry per CDR3 protein. The data contain about 740,000 distinct CDR3 sequences, 35% of them singletons. The source material was PBMCs. The receptors come from a human donor in good health (CMV status not recorded). Some clones in this sample may be carry-over from other donors' samples.

The chain combines TRBV7-2 with TRBJ2-5, with D possibly TRBD2 on 5 matching bases. CDR1 and CDR2 (germline): SGHTA, FQGNSA. V was shortened by 6 bases and J by 1 base, with 12 bases between the two germline ends. The CDR3 runs 14 residues. The CDR3 DNA is TGTGCCAGCAGGTGCGGGCGCTCCCAAGAGACCCAGTACTTC. This codes for CASRCGRSQETQYF.

This chain connects TRBV7-8 to TRBJ1-1; 7 bases agree with TRBD1. CDR1 and CDR2 (germline): SGHVS, FQNEAQ. This CDR3 spans 15 amino acids. The J segment lost 1 base and the V segment lost 8 bases, leaving 10 bases of the junction unmatched. The DNA of the CDR3 is TGTGCCAGCTCCGACAGGGTCGGGTGGAACACTGAAGCTTTCTTT. Residues: CASSDRVGWNTEAFF.

This clonotype was detected a few times. V usage is TRBV24-1 and J usage is TRBJ2-2, with 9 bases identical to TRBD1. The CDR3 spans 16 residues. Losses at the gene ends were 0 bases for V and 7 bases for J; bases not matched to a gene: 5. CDR1 is KGHDR and CDR2 is SFDVKD in the germline V gene. The CDR3 region has the DNA TGTGCCACCAGTGATTTGTGGACAGGGGATGACGGGGAGCTGTTTTTT. It codes for CATSDLWTGDDGELFF.

V usage is TRBV6-1 and J usage is TRBJ1-1; D remains ambiguous. Germline CDR1 is MNHNS and CDR2 is SASEGT. Trimming took off 7 bases at V and 5 bases at J, with 20 bases between the two ends. The length of the CDR3 is 15 residues. The CDR3 DNA reads TGTGCCAGCACCCATAACAAACGACCTCCAACTGAAGCTTTCTTT. Translating it yields CASTHNKRPPTEAFF.

This clonotype was detected only a few times. This chain joins TRBV20-1 and TRBJ2-2; D is ambiguous. The V end lost 0 bases, the J end lost 2 bases, and 13 bases lay between the germline ends. Germline V lookup: CDR1 DFQATT, CDR2 SNEGSKA (reference sequence). This CDR3 region has 16 residues. CDR3 sequence (DNA): TGCAGTGCTAGAGACTCGCCGGGCCTTAACACCGGGGAGCTGTTTTTT. Amino acids: CSARDSPGLNTGELFF.

This chain joins TRBV19 and TRBJ1-2; 10 bases map to TRBD1. V trimming: 3 bases; J trimming: 2 bases; junction bases outside the gene matches: 6. Germline V lookup: CDR1 LNHDA, CDR2 SQIVND (reference sequence). This CDR3 spans 16 amino acids. CDR3 residues: CASSMTGGAPNYGYTF. CDR3 sequence (DNA): TGTGCCAGTAGTATGACAGGGGGCGCCCCCAACTATGGCTACACCTTC. Looking up the rest from reference TRBV19 and TRBJ1-2 gives the full variable domain: DGGITQSPKYLFRKEGQNVTLSCEQNLNHDAMYWYRQDPGQGLRLIYYSQIVNDFQKGDIAEGYSVSREKKESFPLTVTSAQKNPTAFYLCASSMTGGAPNYGYTFGSGTRLTVV.

CDR3 in DNA: TGCAGTGCCACCGGGACACCCGAGTTCCGCGATACGCAGTATTTT. It encodes CSATGTPEFRDTQYF. The rearrangement joins TRBV20-1 to TRBJ2-3; possible D gene TRBD1, 6 bases. The CDR3 extends over 15 amino acids. The V gene's germline CDR1 is DFQATT and CDR2 SNEGSKA (reference sequence). V gave up 6 bases and J gave up 6 bases, with 22 bases separating them.

The sample holds a few counts of this clonotype. The chain links TRBV28 to TRBJ2-7; TRBD2 matches at 8 bases. Germline V gene lookup returns CDR1 MDHEN and CDR2 SYDVKM. With V trimmed by 5 bases and J by 5 bases, 11 bases remained unmatched. The CDR3 spans 15 residues. The CDR3 loop reads CASSGGGLGFHEQYF. Written as DNA, the CDR3 is TGTGCCAGCAGTGGCGGGGGACTAGGTTTTCACGAGCAGTACTTC.

This clonotype was observed many times. The chain couples TRBV4-1 to TRBJ1-1; D is undetermined. V shed 1 base and J shed 3 bases, with 12 bases lying between them. The CDR3 spans 15 residues. Germline V CDR1 and CDR2: MGHRA, YSYEKL. In DNA, the CDR3 is TGCGCCAGCAGCCAAGGCCGGGCACGGGACACTGAAGCTTTCTTT. Translated: CASSQGRARDTEAFF.

The chain links TRBV7-9 to TRBJ1-1; no clear D gene. CDR1 is SEHNR and CDR2 is FQNEAQ in the germline V gene (reference sequence). Trimming shortened V by 1 base and J by 8 bases, and 8 bases separated the two germline ends. The CDR3 is made up of 12 amino acids. The CDR3 nucleotides are TGTGCCAGCAGCTTAGTGTCGGTAGAAGCTTTCTTT. It translates to CASSLVSVEAFF.

The V call is TRBV5-1, the J call TRBJ2-1; D might be TRBD2 (5 bases). The J call could be wrong; TRBJ2-7 is a better fit for the DNA end. The CDR3 consists of 15 residues. The germline gives CDR1 SGHRS, CDR2 YFSETQ. The chain's CDR3 is CASSLGGPAYNEQYF. The DNA for the CDR3 is TGCGCCAGCAGCTTGGGAGGGCCCGCCTACAATGAGCAGTACTTC.

In this sample, this clonotype turned up a few times. This chain joins TRBV20-1 and TRBJ2-7, with a tentative D call TRBD2 (5 bases). Per the germline V gene, CDR1 is DFQATT and CDR2 is SNEGSKA (reference sequence). This CDR3 is 16 amino acids long. Deletions cut 6 bases from V and 7 bases from J, with 28 bases between. The CDR3 nucleotides read TGCAGTGCCTATGGACTTCGGTTGGGGTCGCCGGGGGAGCAGTACTTC. Residues: CSAYGLRLGSPGEQYF.

The chain links TRBV29-1 to TRBJ2-2; weak D call: TRBD2 (6 bases). Germline V gene data show CDR1 as SQVTM and CDR2 as ANQGSEA. Trimming pared 0 bases from V and 3 bases from J, leaving 11 bases between. There are 15 residues in the CDR3. The CDR3 coding sequence is TGCAGCGTTGAAGATCGCGGGATGGACACCGGGGAGCTGTTTTTT. It is translated as CSVEDRGMDTGELFF.

With regard to this clonotype: At one of its ends the junction is not consistent with the germline gene, which may arise from a read error. The chain joins TRBV12-3 or TRBV12-4 to TRBJ2-2, with D perhaps assigned TRBD1 or TRBD2 (5 bases each). The CDR3 runs 15 residues. In DNA form, the CDR3 reads TGTGCCGGCAGTTTAGACGTGGGGGACACCGGGGAGCTGTTTTTT. Translating gives CAGSLDVGDTGELFF.

The sample holds a few counts of this clonotype. The genes are TRBV27 and TRBJ2-7; 7 nucleotides agree with TRBD1. V lost 7 bases, J lost 3 bases, and 15 bases stayed unmatched. Germline lookup yields CDR1 MNHEY and CDR2 SMNVEV (reference sequence). CDR3 length equals 16 residues. The CDR3 bases are TGTGCCAGCACCCCGGGCCATACAGGGGCCGACTACGAGCAGTACTTC. The encoded protein is CASTPGHTGADYEQYF.